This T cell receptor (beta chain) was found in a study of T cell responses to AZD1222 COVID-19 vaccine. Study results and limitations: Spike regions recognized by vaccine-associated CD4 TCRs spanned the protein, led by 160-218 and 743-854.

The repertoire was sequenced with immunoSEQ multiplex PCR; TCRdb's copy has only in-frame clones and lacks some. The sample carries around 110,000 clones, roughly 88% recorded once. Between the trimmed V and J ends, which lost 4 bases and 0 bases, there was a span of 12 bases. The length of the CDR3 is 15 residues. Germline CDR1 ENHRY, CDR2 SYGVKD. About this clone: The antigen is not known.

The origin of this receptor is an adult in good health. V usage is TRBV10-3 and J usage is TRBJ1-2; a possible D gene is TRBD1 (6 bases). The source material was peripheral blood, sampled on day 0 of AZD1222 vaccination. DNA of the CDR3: TGTGCCATCAGTGTCAACAGGGACTCTAACTATGGCTACACCTTC. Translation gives CAISVNRDSNYGYTF.